Listed below are T cell receptor beta chains from one sample, sequenced in a study of blood T cell repertoires in COVID-19. Sequencing was performed with immunoSEQ multiplex PCR; in TCRdb, only in-frame clones are kept and a portion is missing. The repertoire consists of about 400,000 clones, with around 90% occurring once and the leading ten covering 2% to 2.5%. Sequenced: PBMCs or T cells enriched from blood (not recorded which). The receptor source for this set is a woman aged 35 to 49 with acute COVID-19. CDR3s include the opening cysteine and the closing phenylalanine or tryptophan. A D gene is named only where the DNA matches it firmly. Not every row has a clone size; where given, it reads once, few, many or a size class.

DNA	CDR3	size	D	V	J
TGCGCCAGCAGCCCGCGACAGGGAGAGGACACTGAAGCTTTCTTT	CASSPRQGEDTEAFF	.	TRBD1	TRBV5-1	TRBJ1-1
TGTGCCAGCAGTTACGTTGGACTCGACACAGATACGCAGTATTTT	CASSYVGLDTDTQYF	.	.	TRBV6-2/TRBV6-3	TRBJ2-3
TGTGCCAGCAGTGAGACAGGGGGCTGGACTGAAGCTTTCTTT	CASSETGGWTEAFF	.	TRBD1	TRBV2	TRBJ1-1
TGTGCCAGCAGCCAGAGACACAATAATTCACCCCTCCACTTT	CASSQRHNNSPLHF	.	.	TRBV3-1/TRBV3-2	TRBJ1-6
TGTGCCAGTAGGGGACAGGCCAATCAGCCCCAGCATTTT	CASRGQANQPQHF	.	TRBD1	TRBV19	TRBJ1-5
TGTGCCAGCAGCGCGGAATTGAACACTGAAGCTTTCTTT	CASSAELNTEAFF	.	.	TRBV7-9	TRBJ1-1
TGTGCCAGCAGCGGTCGGACAGGAGGGTACTTC	CASSGRTGGYF	.	TRBD1	TRBV3-1/TRBV3-2	TRBJ2-7
TGTGCCAGCAGCTTAGGCGGGGGTGGGCGGCAAGAGACCCAGTACTTC	CASSLGGGGRQETQYF	.	TRBD2	TRBV7-8	TRBJ2-5
TGTGCCAGCAGCCCCGAGTACCAAGAGACCCAGTACTTC	CASSPEYQETQYF	.	.	TRBV7-9	TRBJ2-5
TGTGCCAGCTCAGAGTTAATAGCGGGGGACAATGAGCAGTTCTTC	CASSELIAGDNEQFF	.	TRBD2	TRBV18	TRBJ2-1
TGTGCCTGGAGTCAGGGGCGGGAAGCTTTCTTT	CAWSQGREAFF	.	.	TRBV30	TRBJ1-1
TGTGCCAGCAGTTCCCTTACTAGCATGAGAGAGGAGCTGTTTTTT	CASSSLTSMREELFF	few	.	TRBV6-2/TRBV6-3	TRBJ2-2
TGTGCCAGCAGAATAACAGGGGCCGGTGGCTACACCTTC	CASRITGAGGYTF	.	TRBD1	TRBV27	TRBJ1-2
TGTGCCACCAGTGCCCAAACCGGGACAGGGAACTATGGCTACACCTTC	CATSAQTGTGNYGYTF	.	TRBD1	TRBV24-1	TRBJ1-2
TGTGCCACCAGTGATACAAGGACACCTCTCACCGGGGAGCTGTTTTTT	CATSDTRTPLTGELFF	.	.	TRBV24-1	TRBJ2-2
TGTGCCAGCAGCTTCGGGGGGACAGGGAGCTATGGCTACACCTTC	CASSFGGTGSYGYTF	.	TRBD1	TRBV13	TRBJ1-2
TGTGCCAGCAGTTACTCTCACTTACAGACCCAGTACTTC	CASSYSHLQTQYF	.	.	TRBV6-5	TRBJ2-5
TGCGCCAGCAGCTTCAACCCCTTGACAGCCGCTAACTATGGCTACACCTTC	CASSFNPLTAANYGYTF	.	.	TRBV5-1	TRBJ1-2
TGTGCCAGCAGCTTAGTGGGACTAGCGGGGAGAACCGGGGAGCTGTTTTTT	CASSLVGLAGRTGELFF	.	TRBD2	TRBV11-2	TRBJ2-2
TGTGCCAGCAGTCGAAGGACAGGAACCCCAAATAGCAATCAGCCCCAGCATTTT	CASSRRTGTPNSNQPQHF	few	TRBD1	TRBV6-6	TRBJ1-5
TGTGCCAGCAGCGGAACGGGGACCGCCCGGGGGAACTATGGCTACACCTTC	CASSGTGTARGNYGYTF	.	.	TRBV7-9	TRBJ1-2
TGTGCCAGTAAGGGGGGGCGCAGGACTGAAGCTTTCTTT	CASKGGRRTEAFF	.	.	TRBV19	TRBJ1-1
TGTGCCAGCAGCGTAGGAGGGACAGGGGAAAATTCACCCCTCCACTTT	CASSVGGTGENSPLHF	.	TRBD1	TRBV9	TRBJ1-6
TGTGCCAGCAGTCTACAGGGGGGCTACGAGCAGTACTTC	CASSLQGGYEQYF	.	TRBD1	TRBV12-3/TRBV12-4	TRBJ2-7
TGTGCCAGTAGGGTAAACAGGGGCACTTATGGCTACACCTTC	CASRVNRGTYGYTF	.	TRBD1	TRBV19	TRBJ1-2
TGCGCCAGCAGCACTACGGCTCTGATCACAGATACGCAGTATTTT	CASSTTALITDTQYF	.	.	TRBV4-1	TRBJ2-3
TGCGCCAGCAGCCGGACTAGCGGGGGGGCGGTATATGAGCAGTTCTTC	CASSRTSGGAVYEQFF	once	TRBD2	TRBV4-1	TRBJ2-1
TGCGCCAGCAGCTCGTTAGGGGATGGCTACACCTTC	CASSSLGDGYTF	.	.	TRBV5-1	TRBJ1-2
TGTGCCAGCAGTTCTGAAGCAAACTATGGCTACACCTTC	CASSSEANYGYTF	.	.	TRBV12-3/TRBV12-4	TRBJ1-2
TGTGCCAGCAGTTTAGGACAGAGGGATCAGCCCCAGCATTTT	CASSLGQRDQPQHF	.	.	TRBV27	TRBJ1-5
TGTGCCAGCAGCATGGGGAGGGGGGCCTTCTCTGGAAACACCATATATTTT	CASSMGRGAFSGNTIYF	.	.	TRBV13	TRBJ1-3
TGTGCCATCAGCGACCGGGACTCCTATAATTCACCCCTCCACTTT	CAISDRDSYNSPLHF	.	.	TRBV10-3	TRBJ1-6
TGCGCCGGCTCGACTGCCCGGAACACCGGGGAGCTGTTTTTT	CAGSTARNTGELFF	.	.	TRBV5-1	TRBJ2-2
TGTTTGACAGGGACGAATCAGCCCCAGCATTTT	CLTGTNQPQHF	.	TRBD1	TRBV28	TRBJ1-5
TGTGCCAGTAGTACCCTGGACAGGGACAATCAGCCCCAGCATTTT	CASSTLDRDNQPQHF	.	TRBD1	TRBV19	TRBJ1-5
TGTGCCAGCAGCGCCATACTAGCGGGAGGCCCGGGGGGAGAGCAGTTCTTC	CASSAILAGGPGGEQFF	.	TRBD2	TRBV7-8	TRBJ2-1
TGTGCCAGCAGCCCTTCGACAGGGGGCGCATTCTCTGGAAACACCATATATTTT	CASSPSTGGAFSGNTIYF	.	TRBD1	TRBV7-9	TRBJ1-3
TGTGCCAGTAGTACCAGGGGGCTAGAGACCCAGTACTTC	CASSTRGLETQYF	.	TRBD1	TRBV19	TRBJ2-5
TGTGCCAGCAGCCATCGGACAGCCGTCGCCGGGGAGCTGTTTTTT	CASSHRTAVAGELFF	.	.	TRBV3-1/TRBV3-2	TRBJ2-2
TGTGCCAGCAGCTCAACAGGGCCCAAGCCGAACTCCTACGAGCAGTACTTC	CASSSTGPKPNSYEQYF	.	.	TRBV7-9	TRBJ2-7
TGTGCCAGCAGCTTAATCGGGACAGGGATCCAAGAGACCCAGTACTTC	CASSLIGTGIQETQYF	.	TRBD1	TRBV7-9	TRBJ2-5
TGTGCCAGCAGCGGTGGTGGGGGGGCGGCCTACGAGCAGTACTTC	CASSGGGGAAYEQYF	.	.	TRBV7-9	TRBJ2-7
TGTGCCAGCAGTTTTAAAACCGGGACAGGGAGCACAGATACGCAGTATTTT	CASSFKTGTGSTDTQYF	once	TRBD1	TRBV27	TRBJ2-3
TGTGCCAGCAGCTTTAACCTAAGACTGGCGGACACAGATACGCAGTATTTT	CASSFNLRLADTDTQYF	.	.	TRBV7-9	TRBJ2-3